This record concerns one T cell receptor (beta chain) sequence. Its antigen is currently unknown. CDR3 length: 14 residues. Trimming stripped 0 bases from V and 4 bases from J, with 9 bases between. Looked up from germline, CDR1 is LGHNA and CDR2 is YSLEER. This sample stems from a study of cytotoxic CD8 clonotypes in ibrutinib-treated CLL. Whole-study context: Productive templates per sample averaged nearly 260,000; productive rearrangements, approximately 93,000.

Study-level results: Before falling back toward baseline at progression, clonality had risen at the time of ibrutinib response. Clonality was higher at baseline than in age-matched healthy donors and tracked circulating CD8+ T-cell counts.

Sequencing used immunoSEQ multiplex PCR; TCRdb keeps in-frame clones, though not all of them. The data contain tens of thousands of clones, approximately 71% of them singletons. The clonotype originates from a human donor with chronic lymphocytic leukemia. V and J are TRBV4-3 and TRBJ1-2; perhaps TRBD1 as D (6 bases). The specimen was PBMCs, collected at disease progression, from a patient treated with ibrutinib. CDR3 residues: CASSQEGTPYGYTF. The DNA for the CDR3 is TGCGCCAGCAGCCAAGAAGGGACACCCTATGGCTACACCTTC.